A single sample gave rise to the 28 T cell receptor beta chains below, sequenced in a study of blood T cell repertoires in COVID-19. TCRdb's table, derived via immunoSEQ multiplex PCR, lists solely in-frame clones and lacks some. The sample consists of approximately 46,000 clones, approximately 80% of them appearing once. Sequencing was carried out using peripheral blood. Receptor source: a woman of 80 years or more with COVID-19, enrolled during active disease.

The rearrangement joins TRBV5-1 to TRBJ1-1; D remains unclear. CDR3 length: 13 residues. V was pared by 4 bases and J by 0 bases, with 7 bases between. Germline-derived CDR1 and CDR2 are SGHRS and YFSETQ. DNA of the CDR3: TGCGCCAGCAGCGCCGGGATGAACACTGAAGCTTTCTTT. Residues: CASSAGMNTEAFF. Variable domain in full (rest from reference TRBV5-1 and TRBJ1-1): KAGVTQTPRYLIKTRGQQVTLSCSPISGHRSVSWYQQTPGQGLQFLFEYFSETQRNKGNFPGRFSGRQFSNSRSEMNVSTLELGDSALYLCASSAGMNTEAFFGQGTRLTVV.

The chain recombines TRBV30 with TRBJ2-5; 11 bases fit TRBD1. CDR1 and CDR2 (germline): GTSNPN, SVGIG (reference sequence). J gave up 5 bases and V 3 bases, and 17 bases lay outside the gene matches. The CDR3 has 18 amino acids. This CDR3 reads CAWSAGWGTGGNWETQYF. As DNA, the CDR3 is TGTGCCTGGAGCGCTGGGTGGGGGACAGGGGGGAATTGGGAGACCCAGTACTTC.

The V gene is TRBV15, the J gene TRBJ2-2, with 7 bases fitting TRBD2. Germline V gene sequence: CDR1 LNHNV, CDR2 YYDKDF (reference sequence). CDR3 length: 15 amino acids. The junction had 4 bases not matched to a gene; V was cut back by 1 base and J by 5 bases. The CDR3 protein is CATSRGLAETGELFF. The CDR3 region has the DNA TGTGCCACCAGCAGAGGGCTAGCGGAGACCGGGGAGCTGTTTTTT.

The chain joins TRBV28 to TRBJ1-2, with TRBD1 matching 9 bases. Trimming took 5 bases from V and 6 from J; bases not matched to a gene: 10. Per the germline V gene, CDR1 is MDHEN and CDR2 is SYDVKM. The CDR3 has 15 residues. This CDR3 reads CASSPRDRAGNGYTF. The CDR3 region has the DNA TGTGCCAGCAGTCCCCGGGACAGGGCGGGGAATGGCTACACCTTC.

The V and J genes are TRBV5-1 and TRBJ2-3, with D perhaps TRBD1 (5 bases). CDR3 length equals 14 residues. Germline values: CDR1 SGHRS, CDR2 YFSETQ. The V gene lost 2 bases and the J gene lost 4 bases, with 11 bases spanning the gap. The CDR3 bases are TGCGCCAGCAGCTTAGGCAGGGTGGCAGATACGCAGTATTTT. It translates to CASSLGRVADTQYF.

The chain joins TRBV11-2 to TRBJ2-3; 10 positions agree with TRBD1. There are 16 residues in the CDR3. V was pared by 1 base and J by 1 base, with 2 bases of the junction left unmatched. Germline lookup yields CDR1 SGHAT and CDR2 FQNNGV. In nucleotides, the CDR3 is TGTGCCAGCAGCTTAGGGACAGGGGGGGGCACAGATACGCAGTATTTT. Translating gives CASSLGTGGGTDTQYF.

The chain combines TRBV7-8 with TRBJ2-7, with TRBD1 as a possible D gene (5 bases). Germline V lookup: CDR1 SGHVS, CDR2 FQNEAQ. This CDR3 has 15 residues. V was trimmed by 1 base and J by 0 bases, leaving 10 bases between them. The CDR3 DNA is TGTGCCAGCAGCTTAGGACAGCTAATCTCCTACGAGCAGTACTTC. Protein product: CASSLGQLISYEQYF.

This clone was seen more than once but under ten times. The V gene is TRBV25-1, the J gene TRBJ2-2; D gene ambiguous. Germline CDR1 is MGHDK and CDR2 is SYGVNS. The CDR3 is made up of 15 amino acids. V was shortened by 5 bases and J by 6 bases, with 16 bases between the two germline ends. The CDR3: CASSNSDWVPGELFF. In DNA form, the CDR3 reads TGTGCCAGCAGTAACTCCGACTGGGTGCCCGGGGAGCTGTTTTTT.

The chain recombines TRBV6-5 with TRBJ2-7; TRBD2 aligns across 8 bases. The length of the CDR3 is 15 residues. Trimming took 6 bases from V and 3 from J; bases not matched to a gene: 10. Germline loops: CDR1 MNHEY, CDR2 SVGAGI. The CDR3 spells CASRPPSGTSYEQYF. CDR3 nucleotide sequence: TGTGCCAGCAGACCCCCTTCCGGGACTAGCTACGAGCAGTACTTC.

This chain connects TRBV2 to TRBJ2-1; 8 nucleotides align to TRBD2. The germline V gene encodes CDR1 SNHLY and CDR2 FYNNEI. V was pared by 6 bases and J by 0 bases, with 4 bases of the junction left unmatched. There are 15 residues in the CDR3. The DNA of the CDR3 is TGTGCCAGCAGGGAGACTAGCGCCTCCTACAATGAGCAGTTCTTC. It codes for CASRETSASYNEQFF. The whole variable domain, filled in from reference TRBV2 and TRBJ2-1, reads EPEVTQTPSHQVTQMGQEVILRCVPISNHLYFYWYRQILGQKVEFLVSFYNNEISEKSEIFDDQFSVERPDGSNFTLKIRSTKLEDSAMYFCASRETSASYNEQFFGPGTRLTVL.

This clone has more than one count but fewer than ten. The rearrangement uses TRBV27 and TRBJ2-3; D possibly corresponds to TRBD2 (6 bases). Trimming took 6 bases from V and 6 from J, leaving 13 bases between them. Germline values: CDR1 MNHEY, CDR2 SMNVEV (reference sequence). This CDR3 spans 13 amino acids. Written as DNA, the CDR3 is TGTGCCAGCAGGGGACTTGCAGGCGATACGCAGTATTTT. Translating it yields CASRGLAGDTQYF.

The chain couples TRBV5-6 to TRBJ2-3, with TRBD2 matching over 7 bases. The CDR3 is made up of 15 amino acids. Germline lookup yields CDR1 SGHDT and CDR2 YYEEEE. V shed 0 bases, J shed 4 bases, and the junction held 5 bases outside the gene matches. CDR3 amino acids: CASSLASGRADTQYF. CDR3 bases: TGTGCCAGCAGCTTGGCCTCAGGGAGGGCAGATACGCAGTATTTT. The full variable domain, with the rest looked up from reference TRBV5-6 and TRBJ2-3, is DAGVTQSPTHLIKTRGQQVTLRCSPKSGHDTVSWYQQALGQGPQFIFQYYEEEERQRGNFPDRFSGHQFPNYSSELNVNALLLGDSALYLCASSLASGRADTQYFGPGTRLTVL.

The rearrangement joins TRBV7-9 to TRBJ2-7; the D gene is possibly TRBD1 (5 bases). Trimming removed 1 base at V and 2 bases at J, with 6 bases between. The CDR3 contains 13 residues. Germline V gene data show CDR1 as SEHNR and CDR2 as FQNEAQ (reference sequence). The CDR3 DNA reads as TGTGCCAGCAGCTTAGGACAGCCCTACGAGCAGTACTTC. This encodes CASSLGQPYEQYF.

The rearrangement uses TRBV11-2 and TRBJ1-1; a weak D match, TRBD1 (6 bases). The V and J ends lost 5 bases and 3 bases respectively, with 16 bases between them. The CDR3 covers 15 residues. The germline gives CDR1 SGHAT, CDR2 FQNNGV. The CDR3 bases are TGTGCCAGCAGCCCAGGGACACGGGTGGACACTGAAGCTTTCTTT. Translated, it gives CASSPGTRVDTEAFF.

This clone was counted a single time. This chain uses TRBV7-3 with TRBJ2-4, with D possibly matching TRBD2 (6 bases). CDR3 length: 18 amino acids. The germline V and J ends were trimmed by 0 bases and 1 base, with 16 bases remaining between them. Germline assignment: CDR1 SGHTA and CDR2 FQGTGA. This CDR3 is CASSLTPAVRGAKNIQYF. The DNA for the CDR3 is TGTGCCAGCAGCTTAACTCCCGCGGTCCGGGGGGCCAAAAACATTCAGTACTTC.

The gene calls are TRBV19 and TRBJ1-5; D is undetermined. The CDR3 has 14 residues. V lost 5 bases and J lost 0, with 8 bases in between. Germline CDR1 and CDR2: LNHDA and SQIVND (reference sequence). This CDR3 reads CASSETDSNQPQHF. CDR3 bases: TGTGCCAGTAGTGAAACAGATAGCAATCAGCCCCAGCATTTT.

The CDR3 DNA reads as TGTGCCAGCAGTTCTAGAGGGAATGGCTACACCTTC. This encodes CASSSRGNGYTF. This chain uses TRBV28 with TRBJ1-2; D is unclear. CDR3 length: 12 amino acids. V lost 4 bases to trimming and J lost 6 bases, with 9 bases between them. Germline CDR1 MDHEN, CDR2 SYDVKM.

This chain joins TRBV27 and TRBJ1-1; no firm D call. Trimming stripped 3 bases from V and 8 bases from J, with 16 bases between. The CDR3 spans 14 residues. Germline CDR1 reads MNHEY; CDR2 reads SMNVEV (reference sequence). Here the CDR3 DNA reads TGTGCCAGCAGTTTGTCCACAGACCAACACGAAGCTTTCTTT. Translating it yields CASSLSTDQHEAFF.

This clone showed up just once. The CDR3 sequence is CASSLTGSYGYTF. For the CDR3, the DNA is TGTGCCAGCAGTCTAACAGGTTCCTATGGCTACACCTTC. The chain uses TRBV7-8 and TRBJ1-2; a possible D gene is TRBD1 (5 bases). CDR1 and CDR2 (germline): SGHVS, FQNEAQ. The CDR3 consists of 13 residues. V was shortened by 6 bases and J by 4 bases, with 12 bases between the two germline ends.

The J gene is TRBJ2-5, the V gene TRBV25-1; D is possibly TRBD1 (6 bases). V was clipped by 2 bases and J by 0 bases, with 10 bases between them. The CDR3 consists of 15 residues. Looked up from germline, CDR1 is MGHDK and CDR2 is SYGVNS. CDR3 nucleotides: TGTGCCAGCAGTGAAAAGACAGGCTACCAAGAGACCCAGTACTTC. It yields the protein CASSEKTGYQETQYF. The whole variable domain, remainder taken from reference TRBV25-1 and TRBJ2-5, is EADIYQTPRYLVIGTGKKITLECSQTMGHDKMYWYQQDPGMELHLIHYSYGVNSTEKGDLSSESTVSRIRTEHFPLTLESARPSHTSQYLCASSEKTGYQETQYFGPGTRLLVL.

This clone was seen more than once but under ten times. V usage is TRBV9 and J usage is TRBJ1-5; 9 bases map to TRBD1. Germline CDR1 is SGDLS and CDR2 is YYNGEE. V lost 2 bases, J lost 7 bases, and 7 bases stayed unmatched. The CDR3 consists of 15 residues. The CDR3 DNA sequence: TGTGCCAGCAGCGTGAGACCGGGACAGGGCCAGCCCCAGCATTTT. Translating gives CASSVRPGQGQPQHF.

The chain employs TRBV2 and TRBJ2-7; 9 nucleotides line up with TRBD2. V was pared by 7 bases and J by 2 bases, with 3 bases of the junction left unmatched. The length of the CDR3 is 13 residues. Germline V CDR1 and CDR2: SNHLY, FYNNEI. Written as DNA, the CDR3 is TGTGCCAGCATGACTAGCGGTCCCTACGAGCAGTACTTC. Encoded protein: CASMTSGPYEQYF.

This clone was seen a single time. The rearrangement joins TRBV29-1 to TRBJ1-1; D unresolved. V shed 3 bases and J shed 6 bases, with 8 bases lying between them. CDR3 length equals 11 residues. Germline V CDR1 and CDR2: SQVTM, ANQGSEA. CDR3 residues: CSVDNRAEAFF. CDR3 DNA: TGCAGCGTTGATAACCGAGCTGAAGCTTTCTTT.

The rearrangement links TRBV27 to TRBJ2-7; TRBD2 agrees at 10 bases. CDR1 is MNHEY, CDR2 SMNVEV, per germline (reference sequence). The CDR3 spans 16 residues. V was clipped by 3 bases and J by 1 base; unmatched bases: 6. CDR3 sequence: CASSLSGTSASYEQYF. The CDR3 bases are TGTGCCAGCAGTTTGAGTGGGACTAGCGCATCCTACGAGCAGTACTTC.

The V gene is TRBV7-6, the J gene TRBJ1-1; weak D call: TRBD1 (5 bases). CDR1 is SGHVS, CDR2 FNYEAQ, per germline. Trimming removed 5 bases at V and 6 bases at J, with 16 bases between. This CDR3 region has 14 residues. The CDR3 DNA is TGTGCCAGCAGCCACGACGGGGGGACCGCTGAAGCTTTCTTT. It yields the protein CASSHDGGTAEAFF. Variable domain in full (rest from reference TRBV7-6 and TRBJ1-1): GAGVSQSPRYKVTKRGQDVALRCDPISGHVSLYWYRQALGQGPEFLTYFNYEAQQDKSGLPNDRFSAERPEGSISTLTIQRTEQRDSAMYRCASSHDGGTAEAFFGQGTRLTVV.

The chain uses TRBV6-1 and TRBJ2-7, with D maybe TRBD2 (5 bases). CDR3 size: 15 residues. V was clipped by 3 bases and J by 2 bases, with 14 bases between them. In germline, CDR1 is MNHNS, CDR2 SASEGT. CDR3 nucleotides: TGTGCCAGCAGTGATTTTGGGAGATCAACCTACGAGCAGTACTTC. Its translation: CASSDFGRSTYEQYF.

This chain uses TRBV12-5 with TRBJ2-4, with 8 bases identical to TRBD1. Trimming at V came to 4 bases and at J to 0 bases, leaving 2 bases not matched to a gene. Germline-derived CDR1 and CDR2 are LGHNT and FRNRAP. This CDR3 is 15 amino acids long. The CDR3 reads CASGSGQGAKNIQYF. The CDR3 coding sequence is TGTGCTAGTGGTTCAGGACAGGGAGCCAAAAACATTCAGTACTTC.

This clone has just a few counts. The J gene is TRBJ1-1, the V gene TRBV9; D might be TRBD1 (6 bases). This CDR3 is 14 amino acids long. V lost 3 bases and J 0 bases, leaving 9 bases between the germline ends. Germline V gene sequence: CDR1 SGDLS, CDR2 YYNGEE. CDR3: CASSGGHLNTEAFF. CDR3 DNA sequence: TGTGCCAGCAGCGGGGGACATCTGAACACTGAAGCTTTCTTT.